These T cell receptor beta chains were read from a single sample in a study of long-term antiretroviral therapy in people with HIV. Using immunoSEQ multiplex PCR, the repertoire was profiled, and TCRdb retains in-frame clones only, with some absent. The table records over 15,000 clones, 80% of them present only once. The material sequenced was unsorted PBMCs, taken 0.1 years before starting antiretroviral therapy. These receptors originate from a man younger than 35 with HIV. Each CDR3 is given with its conserved first and last residue. A D gene is named only where the DNA matches it firmly. Not every row has a clone size; where given, it reads once, few, many or a size class.

NA,TRBJ1-2,TRBV7-8,few,CASSTYGDYGYTF,TGTGCCAGCAGCACCTATGGGGACTATGGCTACACCTTC
TRBD1,TRBJ2-7,TRBV5-1,NA,CASSPRQGTAYEQYF,TGCGCCAGCAGCCCTCGACAGGGCACGGCATACGAGCAGTACTTC
NA,TRBJ2-3,TRBV7-9,NA,CASSSTRGSTDTQYF,TGTGCCAGCAGCTCGACCCGGGGGTCGACAGATACGCAGTATTTT
NA,TRBJ1-1,TRBV6-6,once,CASSQPLEGFTEAFF,TGTGCCAGCAGCCAGCCCCTCGAGGGCTTCACTGAAGCTTTCTTT
NA,TRBJ2-3,TRBV6-4,NA,CASRTRGYSTDTQYF,TGTGCCAGCAGAACAAGGGGGTACAGCACAGATACGCAGTATTTT
TRBD1,TRBJ2-7,TRBV9,NA,CASSPGQGPISYEQYF,TGTGCCAGCAGCCCGGGACAGGGGCCGATCTCCTACGAGCAGTACTTC
NA,TRBJ1-2,TRBV28,NA,CASRDILEGYTF,TGTGCCAGCAGGGACATCCTAGAGGGCTACACCTTC
TRBD2,TRBJ2-1,TRBV7-9,NA,CASSPPLASGPYVEQFF,TGTGCCAGCAGCCCCCCCCTGGCTAGCGGGCCCTACGTAGAGCAGTTCTTC